This T cell receptor (beta chain) was profiled in a study of shared clonotypes between healthy human individuals. Study-wide background: CD4 naive and CD4 memory each took three plates per donor, while CD8 naive took two and CD8 memory one.

Turning to this clone: No antigen is known for it.

The germline gives CDR1 SGHRS, CDR2 YFSETQ. V dropped 3 bases and J dropped 2; count of bases not matched to a gene: 7. CDR3 length: 16 amino acids. The study ran the assay at deep level. Data came from immunoSEQ multiplex PCR; TCRdb stores just in-frame clones and leaves some out. The repertoire holds about 1,500,000 clones, with around 97% as singletons. Study-wide results and limits: Only blood was sampled, and tissue TCR repertoires likely differ from blood ones.

Both subsets, CD45RA+ naive and CD45RA-negative memory, were split from the CD4+ cells. The receptor was isolated from a man under 40 in good health. Sample: naive CD4+ T cells sorted from blood. Subset here: CD45RA+ positively selected. V and J are TRBV5-1 and TRBJ2-3; TRBD2 agrees at 9 bases. CDR3 residues: CASSSALAGNTDTQYF. CDR3 nucleotides: TGCGCCAGCAGCTCTGCGCTAGCGGGAAACACAGATACGCAGTATTTT.